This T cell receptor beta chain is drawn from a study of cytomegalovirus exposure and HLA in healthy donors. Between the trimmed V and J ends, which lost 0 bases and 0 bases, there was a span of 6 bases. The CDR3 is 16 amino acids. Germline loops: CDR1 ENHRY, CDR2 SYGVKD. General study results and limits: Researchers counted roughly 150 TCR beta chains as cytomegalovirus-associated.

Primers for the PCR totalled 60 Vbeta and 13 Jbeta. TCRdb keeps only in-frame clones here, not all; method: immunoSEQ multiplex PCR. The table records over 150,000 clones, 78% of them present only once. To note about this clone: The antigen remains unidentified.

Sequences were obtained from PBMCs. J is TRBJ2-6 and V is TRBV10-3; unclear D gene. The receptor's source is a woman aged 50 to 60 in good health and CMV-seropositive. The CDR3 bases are TGTGCCATCAGTGAGTCTAGTAGCTCTGGGGCCAACGTCCTGACTTTC. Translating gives CAISESSSSGANVLTF.